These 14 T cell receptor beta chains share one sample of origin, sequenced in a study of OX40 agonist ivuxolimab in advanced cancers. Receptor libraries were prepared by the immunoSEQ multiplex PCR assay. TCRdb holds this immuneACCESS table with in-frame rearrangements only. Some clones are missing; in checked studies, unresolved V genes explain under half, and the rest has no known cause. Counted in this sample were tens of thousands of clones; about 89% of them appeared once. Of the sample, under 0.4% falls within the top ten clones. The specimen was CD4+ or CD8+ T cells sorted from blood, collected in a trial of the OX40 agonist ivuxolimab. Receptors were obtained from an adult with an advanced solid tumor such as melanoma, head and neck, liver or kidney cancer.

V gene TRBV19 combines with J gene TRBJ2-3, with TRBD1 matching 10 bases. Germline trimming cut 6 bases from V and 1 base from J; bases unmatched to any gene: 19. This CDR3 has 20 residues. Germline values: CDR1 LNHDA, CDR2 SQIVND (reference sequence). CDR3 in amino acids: CASSRPTGGVRREGTDTQYF. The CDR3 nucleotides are TGTGCCAGTAGCCGTCCGACAGGGGGCGTTCGTAGAGAGGGCACAGATACGCAGTATTTT.

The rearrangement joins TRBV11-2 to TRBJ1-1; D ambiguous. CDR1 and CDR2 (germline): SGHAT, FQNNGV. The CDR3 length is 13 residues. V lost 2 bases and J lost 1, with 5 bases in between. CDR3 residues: CASSLIPNTEAFF. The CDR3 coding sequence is TGTGCCAGCAGCTTAATCCCGAACACTGAAGCTTTCTTT.

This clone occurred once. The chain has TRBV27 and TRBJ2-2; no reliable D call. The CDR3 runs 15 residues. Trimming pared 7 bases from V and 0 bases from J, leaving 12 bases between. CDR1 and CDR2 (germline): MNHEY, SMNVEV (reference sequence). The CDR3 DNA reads TGTGCCAGCAATCATGACAACACGAACACCGGGGAGCTGTTTTTT. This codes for CASNHDNTNTGELFF.

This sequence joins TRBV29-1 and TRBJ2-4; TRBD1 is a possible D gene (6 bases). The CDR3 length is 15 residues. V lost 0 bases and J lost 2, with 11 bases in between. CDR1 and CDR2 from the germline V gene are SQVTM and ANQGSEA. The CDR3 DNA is TGCAGCGTTGAAGACAGGGGAAGTTCCAAAAACATTCAGTACTTC. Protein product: CSVEDRGSSKNIQYF.

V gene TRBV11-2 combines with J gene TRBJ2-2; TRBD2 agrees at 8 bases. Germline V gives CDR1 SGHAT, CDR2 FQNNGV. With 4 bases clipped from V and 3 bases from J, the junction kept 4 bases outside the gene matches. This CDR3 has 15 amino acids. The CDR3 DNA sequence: TGTGCCAGCAGCTCCTTAGCGGGACACACCGGGGAGCTGTTTTTT. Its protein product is CASSSLAGHTGELFF.

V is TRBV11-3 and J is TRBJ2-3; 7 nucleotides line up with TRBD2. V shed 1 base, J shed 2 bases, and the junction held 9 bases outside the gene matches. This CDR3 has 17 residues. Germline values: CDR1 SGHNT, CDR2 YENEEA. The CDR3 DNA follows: TGTGCCAGCAGCTTAGTATATTCGGGACTACACACAGATACGCAGTATTTT. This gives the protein CASSLVYSGLHTDTQYF.

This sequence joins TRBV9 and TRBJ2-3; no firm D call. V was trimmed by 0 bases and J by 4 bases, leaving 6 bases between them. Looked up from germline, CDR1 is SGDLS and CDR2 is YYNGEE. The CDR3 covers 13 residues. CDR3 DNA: TGTGCCAGCAGCGTAGGCCCAGCAGATACGCAGTATTTT. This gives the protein CASSVGPADTQYF.

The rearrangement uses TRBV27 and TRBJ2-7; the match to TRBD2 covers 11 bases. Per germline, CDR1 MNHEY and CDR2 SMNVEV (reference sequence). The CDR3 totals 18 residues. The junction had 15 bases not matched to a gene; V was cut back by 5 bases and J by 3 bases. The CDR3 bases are TGTGCCAGCAGTCCTCCCCTCGTAGCGGGAGGGCCTGTCTACGAGCAGTACTTC. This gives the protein CASSPPLVAGGPVYEQYF.

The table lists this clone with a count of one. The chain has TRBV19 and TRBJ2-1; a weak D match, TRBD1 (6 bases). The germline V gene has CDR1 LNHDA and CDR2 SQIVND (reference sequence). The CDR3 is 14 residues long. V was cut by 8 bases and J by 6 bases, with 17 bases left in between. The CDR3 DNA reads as TGTGCCAGTCGAAGAGGGGGACCCCTCAATGAGCAGTTCTTC. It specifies CASRRGGPLNEQFF.

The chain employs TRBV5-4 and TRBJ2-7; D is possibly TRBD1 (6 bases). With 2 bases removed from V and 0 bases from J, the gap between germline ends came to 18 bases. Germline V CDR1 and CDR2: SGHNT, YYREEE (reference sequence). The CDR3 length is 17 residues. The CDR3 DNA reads TGTGCCAGCAGCTTTACACAGGGAAGTCTTCCCTCCTACGAGCAGTACTTC. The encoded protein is CASSFTQGSLPSYEQYF. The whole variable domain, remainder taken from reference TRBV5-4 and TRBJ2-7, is ETGVTQSPTHLIKTRGQQVTLRCSSQSGHNTVSWYQQALGQGPQFIFQYYREEENGRGNFPPRFSGLQFPNYSSELNVNALELDDSALYLCASSFTQGSLPSYEQYFGPGTRLTVT.

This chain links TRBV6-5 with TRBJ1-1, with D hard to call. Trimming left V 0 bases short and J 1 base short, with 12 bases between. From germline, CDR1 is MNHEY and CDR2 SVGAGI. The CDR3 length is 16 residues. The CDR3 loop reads CASSYSGYHTNTEAFF. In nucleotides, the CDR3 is TGTGCCAGCAGTTACTCAGGGTACCATACGAACACTGAAGCTTTCTTT.

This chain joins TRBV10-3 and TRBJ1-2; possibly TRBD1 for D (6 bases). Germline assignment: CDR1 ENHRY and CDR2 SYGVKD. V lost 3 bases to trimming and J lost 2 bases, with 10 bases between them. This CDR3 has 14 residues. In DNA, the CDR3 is TGTGCCATCAGTGATCCCACAGGGAACTATGGCTACACCTTC. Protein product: CAISDPTGNYGYTF.

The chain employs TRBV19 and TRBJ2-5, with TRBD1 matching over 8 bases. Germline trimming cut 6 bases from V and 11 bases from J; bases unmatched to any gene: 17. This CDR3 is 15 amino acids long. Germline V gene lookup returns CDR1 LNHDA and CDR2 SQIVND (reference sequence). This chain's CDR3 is CASRNSGTGLNEQYF. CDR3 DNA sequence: TGTGCCAGTAGGAACTCCGGGACAGGACTAAATGAGCAGTACTTC.

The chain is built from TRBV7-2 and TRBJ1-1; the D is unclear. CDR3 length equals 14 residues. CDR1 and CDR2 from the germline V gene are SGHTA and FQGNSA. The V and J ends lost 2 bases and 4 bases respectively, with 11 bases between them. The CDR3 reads CASSLRDLGTEAFF. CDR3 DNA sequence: TGTGCCAGCAGCTTACGGGATTTGGGCACTGAAGCTTTCTTT.